The present TCR beta chain was sequenced within a study of cytomegalovirus exposure and HLA in healthy donors (dated by TCRdb to about 2017). Describing the broader study: According to an earlier analysis of 587 of the donors, 150 million to 200 million T cells yielded 100 million or so unique TCR beta sequences and 276 Gb of sequence data. An early release that covered around 590 HLA-typed donors contained approximately 300 gigabases of sequencing data and tens of millions of unique TCR sequences. Of the 398 genotyped donors, 81% were placed in the genetic ancestry cluster associated with self-reported Caucasian donors. The study aimed to test whether signatures of past pathogen exposure could be identified by cataloging public T cell receptors. The T cell repertoires of roughly 660 subjects were profiled by immunosequencing and related to cytomegalovirus serostatus. Along with the approximately 670-subject first cohort, a separate validation cohort of about 110 different subjects was used. To predict cytomegalovirus infection status, the study combined high-throughput TCR immunosequencing, statistical association of individual TCRs with disease status, and machine learning. In a later analysis, previously published TCR beta repertoires from roughly 710 donors were re-analyzed and high-resolution HLA genotyping was added so that TCR occurrence patterns could be studied. Rather than drawing on any new phenotypic data, the later analysis identified candidate immune exposures from TCR beta sequences and the way those sequences occurred across donors. To decide whether each TCR beta V gene segment behaved as functional or pseudogenic, an earlier analysis of approximately 590 of the donors relied on high-throughput TCR beta sequencing. Alongside the repertoire data, information on donor age, sex, ethnicity and CMV serostatus was compiled. A later genetic analysis used genome-wide SNP genotypes for about three fifths of the 666 donors, treating that subset as a discovery cohort. Every discovery cohort repertoire had been produced on one sequencing platform. Class I and class II HLA loci were covered by the typing at four-digit resolution. The number of donors typed differed by locus, with about 629-640 for A, B, C, DRB1 and DQB1, 522 for DQA1, nearly 610 for DPA1, and around 460 for DPB1. Because of strong linkage in the cohort, a handful of DR-DQ haplotypes were treated as single units for association and clustering. Among about 400 genotyped donors of the cohort, an average of roughly 230,000 unique TCR beta nucleotide sequences was sequenced per donor, of which about 19% were non-productive. The paper as a whole reports these results and caveats: In an earlier analysis of 587 of the donors, most TCR beta V segments appeared in productive rearrangements about 87% or about 30% of the time, broadly matching IMGT annotations. Compared with equally common non-associated chains, HLA-associated TCR beta chains in a later analysis were more clonally expanded and had lower generation probabilities. Correlated functional status among segregating V segments might reflect linkage disequilibrium, but an unknown experimental factor could not be ruled out. Because counts were too low, roughly 16 rarely observed V segments, including chromosome 9 orphons, were left out of the earlier analysis of 500 to 650 of the donors. Some IMGT-functional V segments, including TRBV6-2 and TRBV6-3, could not be distinguished by the 87-base-pair reads and were therefore excluded. In a later analysis, TCR association rates were found to vary across HLA loci, with the most associated TCRs seen for DRB1 alleles and the fewest for HLA-C alleles. V-gene and J-gene trimming of TCR beta chains was associated with a missense DCLRE1C variant in a later genetic analysis, and the association was replicated in an independent cohort. Most CMV-associated TCR beta chains appeared to be HLA-restricted in a later analysis, and the HLA associations seemed to be driven largely by CMV exposure. Because HLA typing was missing for some donors at each locus, association tests included only the typed subset. A later analysis reported that several top co-occurrence clusters appeared linked to parvovirus B19, influenza, CMV and Epstein-Barr virus. In both the original and validation cohorts, the classifier was reported to diagnose cytomegalovirus status with high specificity and sensitivity. Specific HLA alleles were associated with 15,000 to 20,000 TCR beta sequences at a false discovery rate of 0.05 in a later analysis. Sequencing depth was assumed to be roughly uniform across donors in the presence/absence analyses, though that assumption may not hold. A cluster of highly shared sequence variants was judged likely to be a technical artifact of the sequencing pipeline. A further reported finding was that TCR beta sequences accurately predicted the HLA-A and HLA-B alleles for most subjects in the first cohort. Three of the identified cytomegalovirus-associated TCR beta chains were confirmed in vitro to be specific for cytomegalovirus antigens. Most TCR sequences were observed very rarely across donors, whereas some public TCRs were present in many individuals. This cohort had only TCR beta chains sequenced, and the lack of alpha or paired-chain data limited which features could be detected. The study gave a list of under 200 TCR beta chains associated with cytomegalovirus. The authors suggested that the approach could potentially be extended to other disease states and immunological phenotypes. When HLA alleles, especially DR and DQ, strongly co-occurred, attributing TCR associations to individual alleles was difficult. For the cohort, immune exposure information was limited to CMV serostatus. Compared with the 666-donor mean, donors in an Asian-associated ancestry cluster had fewer N-insertions in productive TCRs, according to a later genetic analysis.

The library was produced with the immunoSEQ multiplex PCR assay. For the multiplex PCR, a mixture combining 60 forward primers for TCR Vbeta segments and 13 reverse primers for TCR Jbeta segments was used. The CDR3 region of rearranged TCR beta genes was amplified from genomic DNA by a multiplex PCR assay. The amplified TCR beta libraries were sequenced on the Illumina HiSeq System as 87-base-pair reads. On the authors' methods: In a later analysis, 70 million to 95 million unique TCR beta chains were counted across the 650 to 700 repertoires, and roughly 11 million of these chains were shared by at least two donors. To remove PCR and sequencing errors, raw reads were error-corrected and collapsed into unique sequences using a nearest-neighbor algorithm that merged closely related sequences. Alignment of CDR3 sequences to IMGT reference sequences was used to assign V, D and J gene segments. Each retained sequence needed at least a six-nucleotide match to both a V gene segment and a J gene segment. A rearrangement was called productive if the CDR3 had no stop codons and remained in frame with V and J, and every other rearrangement was called non-productive. Following IMGT convention, CDR3 was defined as the stretch from the second conserved V-encoded cysteine to the conserved J-encoded phenylalanine. The earlier analysis of a few hundred of the donors excluded sequences that lacked an unambiguous match to a single V gene segment. In an earlier analysis of roughly 600 of the donors, a V segment was called functional when productive rearrangements were above 56.7%, and segregating when the standard deviation between donors exceeded 5%. To diagnose cytomegalovirus status from the catalog of TCR beta chain sequences, a statistical classification framework was built. In a later analysis, TCR nucleotide sequences were compared against IMGT/GENE-DB human TR gene sequences so that V and J genes could be assigned. The TCRdist pipeline was used in a later analysis to assign CDR3 sequences and most-parsimonious VDJ recombination scenarios. In a later analysis, each TCR beta chain was defined by its CDR3 amino acid sequence together with its V-gene family, and reads without a unique V-gene family were excluded. To address suspected cross-contamination and a sequencing artifact, a later analysis removed over 500 highly shared, low-generation-probability nucleotide sequences. A later analysis calculated a clonal expansion index for each public chain from normalized within-repertoire ranks of inferred template counts. In a later analysis, generation probabilities were computed using a VDJ recombination model fitted to out-of-frame rearrangements, and the results were checked against IGoR. In a later analysis, hypergeometric tests were used to score TCR-TCR, TCR-HLA and TCR-CMV co-occurrence, with a repertoire-size bias correction applied to TCR pairs. In a later analysis, false discovery rates were estimated by permuting HLA or CMV assignments 20 times. In a later analysis, co-occurring TCRs were grouped with DBSCAN, and TCRdist sequence similarity was added when clustering was performed within HLA-allele-positive subsets. For co-occurrence clustering, repertoires with fewer than 30,000 or more than 120,000 public chains were excluded, along with roughly five repertoires with anomalous nucleotide sharing. TCRdb took this table from immuneACCESS and kept in-frame rearrangements with V and J called. Such tables lack part of the clones; where checked against another copy, unresolved V genes explain under half of the gap, and the rest is unexplained. That table furnishes V, J and clone size, whereas the DNA furnished D and trimming. The sample table lists more than 150,000 clones, 80% to 85% of them with a count of one. Of the sample, around 2% is held by the ten largest clones.

Ends trimmed: V by 4 bases, J by 5 bases; bases unmatched to a gene: 4. The germline V gene (reference sequence) supplies CDR1 LNHDA and CDR2 SQIVND. The CDR3 has 14 amino acids, counting the end cysteine and phenylalanine. This entry keeps only the CDR3 DNA: 42 bases, framed from base 1. The cohort was made up of several hundred healthy bone marrow donors. All cohort members were sampled while nominally healthy, although unrecorded immune exposures were likely present. The donor was CMV seropositive and was included in the group of about 290 seropositive cohort members. A peripheral blood sample was collected from each donor, and TCR beta sequencing was performed on peripheral blood mononuclear cells. Genomic DNA extraction from the blood cell samples was performed with the Qiagen DNeasy Blood Extraction Kit. Concerning this clone itself: The antigen it recognizes is unknown. No base quality values were provided; no much bigger clone lies one nucleotide off.

This chain is built from TRBV19 and TRBJ1-5; 8 bases in the middle match TRBD1. The sample comprised PBMCs. The source is a woman aged 18-29 years in good health and CMV-seropositive. The CDR3 reads as follows: CASSNRQGYQPQHF. The DNA sequence is TGTGCCAGTAGTAACCGACAGGGGTATCAGCCCCAGCATTTT. The variable domain in full, with residues beyond the CDR3 obtained from the reference TRBV19 and TRBJ1-5 genes, is DGGITQSPKYLFRKEGQNVTLSCEQNLNHDAMYWYRQDPGQGLRLIYYSQIVNDFQKGDIAEGYSVSREKKESFPLTVTSAQKNPTAFYLCASSNRQGYQPQHFGDGTRLSIL.